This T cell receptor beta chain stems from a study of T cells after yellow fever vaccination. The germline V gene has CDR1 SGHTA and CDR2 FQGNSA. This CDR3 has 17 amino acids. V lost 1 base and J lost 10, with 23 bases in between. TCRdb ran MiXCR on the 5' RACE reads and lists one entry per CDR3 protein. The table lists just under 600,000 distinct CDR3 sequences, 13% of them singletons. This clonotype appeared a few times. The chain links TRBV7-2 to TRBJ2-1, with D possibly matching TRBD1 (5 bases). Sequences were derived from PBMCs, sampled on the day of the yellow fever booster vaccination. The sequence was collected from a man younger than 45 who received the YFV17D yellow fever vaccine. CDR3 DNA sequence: TGTGCCAGCAGCTTAGAGCCCCCAGGGCCCACCGGGTGGGAGCAGTTCTTC. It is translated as CASSLEPPGPTGWEQFF.